The entry that follows covers one T cell receptor (beta chain) sequence. The data originate from a study of CD8+ T cells in alopecia areata. Study-level background: Severity was scored as percentage of affected scalp area in treated patients.

The sequencing template was cDNA reverse transcribed from extracted RNA. The table came from immunoSEQ multiplex PCR; TCRdb's copy has only in-frame clones and leaves some out. The repertoire holds roughly 220,000 clones, 35% to 45% seen once, with under 0.55% in the top ten. As to treatment: oral pan-JAK inhibitor, 5-10 mg twice daily. V was pared by 5 bases and J by 2 bases, with 17 bases between. The CDR3 loop spans 16 amino acids. Germline loops: CDR1 MNHNY, CDR2 SVGAGI (reference sequence). The receptor was derived from a human donor with alopecia areata. The chain has TRBV6-6 and TRBJ2-3; possible D gene TRBD2, 6 bases. This specimen consisted of CD4+ T cells sorted from blood, obtained at approximately week 30, from a patient treated with tofacitinib. Here the CDR3 DNA reads TGTGCCAGCAGTCACCGGAGCGGGCGGTCCACAGATACGCAGTATTTT. The encoded protein is CASSHRSGRSTDTQYF.